This T cell receptor (beta chain) came from a study of cytomegalovirus exposure and HLA in healthy donors (TCRdb year 2017). General notes on the study: In an earlier analysis of 587 of the donors, 250 to 350 Gb of sequence data and some 100 million unique TCR beta sequences from about 179 million T cells were reported. High-throughput TCR immunosequencing, statistical association of individual TCRs with disease status, and machine learning were combined to predict cytomegalovirus infection status. All discovery cohort repertoires had been generated on a single sequencing platform. Donor age, sex, ethnicity and CMV serostatus were collected together with the repertoire data. In a later genetic analysis, genome-wide SNP genotypes for about 65% of the roughly 670 donors were used, and that subset was treated as a discovery cohort. Across 300 to 500 genotyped donors of the cohort, an average of about 200,000 unique TCR beta nucleotide sequences per donor were sequenced, and approximately 17% of those sequences were non-productive. Several DR-DQ haplotypes were treated as single units for association and clustering because of strong linkage in the cohort. In the later analysis, no new phenotypic data were used to find candidate immune exposures; instead, reliance was placed on TCR beta sequences and their occurrence across donors. To study patterns of TCR occurrence, a later analysis re-analyzed previously published TCR beta repertoires from 700 or so donors and added high-resolution HLA genotyping. The aim of the study was to test whether cataloging public T cell receptors could identify signatures of past pathogen exposure. The T cell repertoires of 700 or so subjects were profiled by immunosequencing and related to cytomegalovirus serostatus. Among the roughly 400 genotyped donors, 81% belonged to the genetic ancestry cluster associated with self-reported Caucasian donors. Typing coverage varied by locus: roughly 620-640 donors for A, B, C, DRB1 and DQB1; under 550 for DQA1; approximately 570 for DPA1; roughly 450 for DPB1. HLA typing covered class I and class II loci at four-digit resolution. An earlier analysis of about 600 of the donors used high-throughput TCR beta sequencing to judge whether each TCR beta V gene segment behaved as functional or pseudogenic. Roughly 290 gigabases of sequencing data and around 80 million unique TCR sequences made up an early release that covered about 640 HLA-typed donors. A separate validation cohort of over a hundred different subjects was used in addition to the approximately 640-subject first cohort. What the research found in general, with its limitations: The authors suggested that the approach could potentially be extended to other disease states and immunological phenotypes. In a later analysis, most CMV-associated TCR beta chains were found to appear HLA-restricted, with HLA associations seemingly driven largely by CMV exposure. A further reported finding was that TCR beta sequences accurately predicted the HLA-A and HLA-B alleles for most subjects in the first cohort. In a later analysis, the rate of TCR association differed among HLA loci, with DRB1 alleles having the most associated TCRs and HLA-C alleles having the fewest. Because some donors lacked HLA typing at each locus, the association tests relied only on the typed subset. In a later genetic analysis, a missense DCLRE1C variant was associated with V-gene and J-gene trimming of TCR beta chains, and the association was replicated in an independent cohort. Correlated functional status among segregating V segments might be attributable to linkage disequilibrium, but an unknown experimental factor could not be ruled out. Cytomegalovirus status was reported to be diagnosed by the classifier with high specificity and sensitivity in both the original and validation cohorts. A later analysis found that HLA-associated TCR beta chains were more clonally expanded and had lower generation probabilities than equally common non-associated chains. The study gave a list of 150 to 200 TCR beta chains associated with cytomegalovirus. In a later analysis, several top co-occurrence clusters were reported to appear linked to parvovirus B19, influenza, CMV and Epstein-Barr virus. Because the 87-base-pair reads could not distinguish some IMGT-functional V segments, including TRBV6-2 and TRBV6-3, those segments were excluded. A cluster of highly shared sequence variants was judged likely to be a technical artifact of the sequencing pipeline. Strong co-occurrence of HLA alleles, especially DR and DQ, made assigning TCR associations to individual alleles difficult. This cohort had only TCR beta chains sequenced, and the lack of alpha or paired-chain data limited which features could be detected. An earlier analysis of several hundred of the donors showed that most TCR beta V segments appeared in productive rearrangements either about 87% or about 30% of the time, which broadly matched IMGT annotations. Presence/absence analyses assumed roughly uniform sequencing depth across donors, an assumption that may not hold. Approximately 18 rarely observed V segments, including chromosome 9 orphons, were excluded from the earlier analysis of a few hundred of the donors because counts were too low. A later analysis associated about 18,000 TCR beta sequences with specific HLA alleles at a false discovery rate of 0.05. For the cohort, immune exposure information was limited to CMV serostatus. According to a later genetic analysis, donors in an Asian-associated ancestry cluster had fewer N-insertions in productive TCRs than the approximately 710-donor mean. Three of the identified cytomegalovirus-associated TCR beta chains were confirmed in vitro to be specific for cytomegalovirus antigens. Across donors, most TCR sequences were observed very rarely, whereas some public TCRs were present in many individuals.

Including the terminal cysteine and phenylalanine, the CDR3 comprises 15 residues. Only the CDR3 portion is preserved as DNA: 45 bases, with reading frame beginning at the first base. CDR1 and CDR2 (LGHNT, FRNRAP) derive from the germline V gene. V is shortened by 5 bases, J by 0 bases, and the region joining them spans 10 bases. Receptor libraries were prepared by the immunoSEQ multiplex PCR assay. A mixture of 60 forward primers for TCR Vbeta segments and 13 reverse primers for TCR Jbeta segments was used in the multiplex PCR. The CDR3 region of rearranged TCR beta genes was amplified from genomic DNA by a multiplex PCR assay. Amplified TCR beta libraries were sequenced as 87-base-pair reads on the Illumina HiSeq System. The authors' pipeline ran thus. A later analysis tallied some 79 million unique TCR beta chains across the 666 repertoires, and approximately 11 million of those chains were shared by two or more donors. To remove PCR and sequencing errors, raw reads were error-corrected and collapsed into unique sequences using a nearest-neighbor algorithm that merged closely related sequences. Alignment of CDR3 sequences to IMGT reference sequences was used to assign V, D and J gene segments. For a sequence to be retained, a match of at least six nucleotides was required to both a V gene segment and a J gene segment. Rearrangements were called productive when the CDR3 lacked stop codons and stayed in frame with V and J; all others were non-productive. Following IMGT convention, CDR3 was defined as the stretch from the second conserved V-encoded cysteine up to the conserved J-encoded phenylalanine. Sequences without an unambiguous match to a single V gene segment were excluded from the earlier analysis of a few hundred of the donors. In an earlier analysis of a few hundred of the donors, a V segment was called functional when productive rearrangements were above 56.7%, and segregating when the standard deviation between donors exceeded 5%. A statistical classification framework was built for diagnosing cytomegalovirus status from the catalog of TCR beta chain sequences. A later analysis assigned V and J genes by comparing TCR nucleotide sequences with IMGT/GENE-DB human TR gene sequences. A later analysis assigned CDR3 sequences and most-parsimonious VDJ recombination scenarios with the TCRdist pipeline. In a later analysis, each TCR beta chain was defined by its CDR3 amino acid sequence together with its V-gene family, and reads without a unique V-gene family were excluded. In a later analysis, fewer than 650 highly shared, low-generation-probability nucleotide sequences were removed to address suspected cross-contamination and a sequencing artifact. A later analysis calculated a clonal expansion index for each public chain from normalized within-repertoire ranks of inferred template counts. Generation probabilities in a later analysis came from a VDJ recombination model fitted to out-of-frame rearrangements, and those results were checked against IGoR. Hypergeometric tests were used in a later analysis to score TCR-TCR, TCR-HLA and TCR-CMV co-occurrence, with a repertoire-size bias correction applied to the TCR pairs. In a later analysis, false discovery rates were estimated by permuting HLA or CMV assignments 20 times. In a later analysis, co-occurring TCRs were grouped using DBSCAN, with TCRdist sequence similarity added in when clustering inside HLA-allele-positive subsets. Repertoires with fewer than 30,000 or more than 120,000 public chains, plus five repertoires with anomalous nucleotide sharing, were excluded from co-occurrence clustering. The table was pulled from immuneACCESS by TCRdb, which kept in-frame rearrangements only. Such tables lose some clones; where checked, under half of the loss comes from unresolved V genes, and the rest has no known cause. That table is the source of V, J and clone size, and D and trimming were worked out from the DNA. Present in this sample are 150,000 to 200,000 clones, about 80% of which were seen just once. The ten largest clones take up more than 2% of the sample.

The cohort consisted of 650 to 700 healthy bone marrow donors. All cohort members were sampled while nominally healthy, although unrecorded immune exposures were likely present. The donor was CMV seronegative and was included in the group of under 450 seronegative cohort members. Each donor provided a peripheral blood sample, and peripheral blood mononuclear cells were used for TCR beta sequencing. The Qiagen DNeasy Blood Extraction Kit was used to extract genomic DNA from the blood cell samples. Turning to this clone: Which antigen it targets is not known. Per-nucleotide qualities are absent, and no much larger clonotype sits a single base away.

The source is a man aged 60-69 years in good health and CMV-seronegative. The chain was built from TRBV12-5 and TRBJ1-4; the D segment cannot be called with confidence. Sequences were obtained from PBMCs. This receptor has the CDR3 CASGTTVATNEKLFF. The base sequence is TGTGCTAGTGGTACCACGGTAGCAACTAATGAAAAACTGTTTTTT.